The TCR beta chain under discussion was sequenced for a study of T cells in Graves' hyperthyroidism and ophthalmopathy. Patients with ophthalmopathy all had a Clinical Activity Score of at least 3, a NOSPECS grade of at least 4 and duration under 3 months. Diagnostic decisions used clinical symptoms, serum thyroxine and TRAb, thyroid ultrasound and orbital computed tomography. Amplification of TCR beta CDR3 regions used RNA as the template. TCR CDR3 regions were first amplified by RT-PCR with HTBI primers. TCRdb reanalysed the multiplex PCR reads using MiXCR and keeps one entry per CDR3 protein. The sample lists about 640,000 distinct CDR3 sequences; about 20% were seen once. The CDR3 contains 13 residues. CDR1 and CDR2 from the germline V gene are DFQATT and SNEGSKA (reference sequence). The V gene lost 5 bases and the J gene lost 5 bases, with 13 bases spanning the gap. This clonotype was seen ten or more times.

The sequenced sample was blood. This clonotype was obtained from a man aged 25 to 40 with Graves' ophthalmopathy. The chain couples TRBV20-1 to TRBJ2-1; either TRBD1 or TRBD2 may supply D (6 bases each). The CDR3 DNA is TGCAGTGCTGGGGGGCGGCTAGACAATGAGCAGTTCTTC. Amino acids: CSAGGRLDNEQFF.